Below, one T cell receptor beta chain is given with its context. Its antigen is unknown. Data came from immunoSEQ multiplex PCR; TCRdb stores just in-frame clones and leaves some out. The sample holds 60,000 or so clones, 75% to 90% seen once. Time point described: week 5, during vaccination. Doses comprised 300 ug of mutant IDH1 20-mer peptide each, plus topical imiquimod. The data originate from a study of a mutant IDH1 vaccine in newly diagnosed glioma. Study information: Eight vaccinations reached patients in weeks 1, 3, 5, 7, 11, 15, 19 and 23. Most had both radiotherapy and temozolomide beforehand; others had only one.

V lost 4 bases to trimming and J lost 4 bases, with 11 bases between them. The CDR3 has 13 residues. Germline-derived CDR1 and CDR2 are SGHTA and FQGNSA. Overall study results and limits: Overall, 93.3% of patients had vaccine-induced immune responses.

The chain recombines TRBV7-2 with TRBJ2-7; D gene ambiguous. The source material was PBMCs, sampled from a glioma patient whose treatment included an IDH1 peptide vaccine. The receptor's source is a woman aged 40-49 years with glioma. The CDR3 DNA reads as TGTGCCAGCAGCTCCGATTCCAAATACGAGCAGTACTTC. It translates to CASSSDSKYEQYF.